Presented here are 27 T cell receptor beta chains from one specimen sequenced in a study of CD8+CD57+ T cells in acquired aplastic anemia. For sequencing, patients were chosen who had shown expansion of CD8+CD57+ cells by flow cytometry. Profiling of TCR beta VDJ combinations and CDR3 sequences used genomic DNA as template. Using its own MiXCR run on the reads, TCRdb lists one record per CDR3 protein. Among a few hundred thousand distinct CDR3 sequences listed, over 40% were seen once. Material for sequencing was sorted CD4+, CD8+, or CD8+CD57+ T cells (not recorded which) from PBMCs. The source of these receptors is a human donor with aplastic anemia.

A word on this clonotype: Mismatch with germline at one junction end may stem from a read error. CDR3 bases: TGTGCTAGCAGCTTAGTAGCGGGAGCTCACAATGAGCAGTTCTTC. It encodes CASSLVAGAHNEQFF. This chain links TRBV7-9 with TRBJ2-1; 9 nucleotides match TRBD2. This CDR3 has 15 residues. Germline V gives CDR1 SEHNR, CDR2 FQNEAQ (reference sequence).

This clonotype came up many times. The chain is built from TRBV12-3 or TRBV12-4 and TRBJ2-5, with 8 bases identical to TRBD2. V trimming: 6 bases; J trimming: 5 bases; junction bases outside the gene matches: 8. CDR3 length: 14 amino acids. The CDR3 sequence: CASSRTRGGETQYF. The CDR3 DNA sequence: TGTGCCAGCAGCCGCACCCGGGGGGGCGAGACCCAGTACTTC.

In this sample, this clonotype turned up a few times. The chain carries TRBV11-3 and TRBJ2-1; D is tentatively TRBD1 or TRBD2 (6 bases each). CDR3 size: 15 residues. V lost 5 bases and J lost 9, with 20 bases in between. Germline assignment: CDR1 SGHNT and CDR2 YENEEA. The CDR3 region has the DNA TGTGCCAGCAGCCAAAGGGGGGCAGGCCGGGGTGAGCAGTTCTTC. This gives the protein CASSQRGAGRGEQFF.

The chain couples TRBV2 to TRBJ2-2; the match to TRBD2 covers 11 bases. V shed 6 bases, J shed 8 bases, and the junction held 5 bases outside the gene matches. Germline loops: CDR1 SNHLY, CDR2 FYNNEI. The CDR3 sequence is 14 residues long. CDR3: CASSTSGSGGELFF. CDR3 bases: TGTGCCAGCAGCACTAGCGGGAGTGGTGGGGAGCTGTTTTTT.

The rearrangement joins TRBV7-8 to TRBJ2-7; 8 bases fit TRBD1. This CDR3 spans 13 amino acids. The V segment lost 5 bases and the J segment 6 bases; nucleotides outside the gene matches: 6. Germline V CDR1 and CDR2: SGHVS, FQNEAQ. The CDR3, as DNA: TGTGCCAGCAGCGACAGGGGCCCCCTCGAGCAGTACGTC. Encoded protein: CASSDRGPLEQYV.

This clonotype was picked up a small number of times. The gene calls are TRBV30 and TRBJ1-2; unclear D gene. Germline lookup yields CDR1 GTSNPN and CDR2 SVGIG (reference sequence). V lost 2 bases and J lost 5, with 6 bases in between. This CDR3 is 11 amino acids long. The CDR3 DNA follows: TGTGCCTGGAGTAACCTTTATGGCTACACCTTC. Amino acid sequence: CAWSNLYGYTF.

The genes are TRBV24-1 and TRBJ2-3; TRBD1 is a possible D gene (5 bases). V lost 4 bases, J lost 9 bases, and 10 bases lay in between. CDR1 is KGHDR and CDR2 is SFDVKD in the germline V gene. This CDR3 region has 12 residues. The CDR3 spells CATSERWGTQYF. In nucleotides, the CDR3 is TGTGCCACCAGTGAGAGGTGGGGCACGCAGTATTTT.

This chain uses TRBV11-2 with TRBJ2-7; 7 bases map to TRBD2. The germline V gene has CDR1 SGHAT and CDR2 FQNNGV. J lost 7 bases, V lost 1 base, and 16 bases had no gene match. This CDR3 contains 17 residues. The CDR3 is CASSLGSMKRGRREQYF. The CDR3 bases are TGTGCCAGCAGCTTAGGGTCCATGAAGCGGGGTCGGCGAGAGCAGTACTTC.

The genes are TRBV11-2 and TRBJ1-1; D uncertain. Trimming left V 0 bases short and J 3 bases short, with 5 bases between. CDR1 and CDR2 (germline): SGHAT, FQNNGV. The CDR3 is made up of 13 amino acids. CDR3 sequence: CASSLDPDTEAFF. The CDR3 DNA reads TGTGCCAGCAGCTTAGACCCAGACACTGAAGCTTTCTTT.

V gene TRBV7-3 combines with J gene TRBJ2-7; the match to TRBD1 covers 9 bases. Germline CDR1 is SGHTA and CDR2 is FQGTGA. The CDR3 is 15 residues long. V was clipped by 6 bases and J by 6 bases; unmatched bases: 12. The CDR3 loop is CASRDPGQGVGEQYF. CDR3 DNA: TGTGCCAGCAGGGATCCGGGACAGGGAGTAGGCGAGCAGTACTTC.

About this clonotype itself: A clone one base away is much larger, so this may be a read error. This chain links TRBV7-9 with TRBJ2-1; a possible D gene is TRBD2 (6 bases). The germline V and J ends were trimmed by 8 bases and 5 bases, with 28 bases remaining between them. Per germline, CDR1 SEHNR and CDR2 FQNEAQ (reference sequence). This CDR3 region has 18 residues. In DNA form, the CDR3 reads TGTGCCAGCGGCTCAAACCTCGGGGAATGGCGGGGTCACAATGAGCAGTTCTTC. Encoded protein: CASGSNLGEWRGHNEQFF.

This clonotype has more than one count but fewer than ten. The chain is built from TRBV10-3 and TRBJ2-1; maybe TRBD2 (5 bases). Trimming removed 9 bases from V and 5 bases from J, with 11 bases in between. This CDR3 has 12 amino acids. The V gene's germline CDR1 is ENHRY and CDR2 SYGVKD. The CDR3 DNA is TGTGCCATTAGAGGACTCAACAATGAGCAGTTCTTC. Its protein product is CAIRGLNNEQFF.

This clonotype was counted many times. The J gene is TRBJ1-1, the V gene TRBV19, with D tentatively TRBD1 (6 bases). V lost 5 bases and J 1 base, leaving 26 bases between the germline ends. This CDR3 region has 19 residues. CDR1 LNHDA and CDR2 SQIVND come from the germline V gene (reference sequence). The CDR3 nucleotides are TGTGCCAGTAGTGGCTTTCGTAGCGGCCGCATGGGGGCGAACACTGAAGCTTTCTTT. This encodes CASSGFRSGRMGANTEAFF.

Comment on this clonotype: Given a much more abundant clone one base away, this may be a read error. The CDR3 DNA reads as TGTGCCAGCAGTCCTCAGGGACGTGTGACTGAAGCTTTCTTT. This translates into CASSPQGRVTEAFF. The chain combines TRBV12-5 with TRBJ1-1; tentatively, D is TRBD1 (5 bases). The CDR3 contains 14 residues. Germline V gene sequence: CDR1 LGHNT, CDR2 FRNRAP.

This clonotype has ten or more counts. The chain is built from TRBV2 and TRBJ1-4, with a possible D match to TRBD1 (5 bases). Germline V gene lookup returns CDR1 SNHLY and CDR2 FYNNEI. The CDR3 covers 16 residues. V dropped 3 bases and J dropped 6 bases, with 17 bases sitting between them. The CDR3 DNA reads as TGTGCCAGCAGTGAGGGGCCCGGACAACTTTATGAAAAACTGTTTTTT. Its protein product is CASSEGPGQLYEKLFF.

A word on this clonotype: A single base separates this from a much larger clone, so it may be a read error. This chain joins TRBV6-1 and TRBJ1-5; D remains unclear. The length of the CDR3 is 13 residues. Trimming took off 4 bases at V and 0 bases at J, with 4 bases between the two ends. Germline loops: CDR1 MNHNS, CDR2 SASEGT. CDR3 in amino acids: CASSVSSNQPQHF. In DNA form, the CDR3 reads TGTGCCAGCAGTGTATCTAGCAATCAGCCCCAGCATTTT.

As concerns this clonotype: An end of the junction does not agree with germline; a read error may underlie this. The chain links TRBV5-1 to TRBJ2-7; D perhaps matches TRBD2 (5 bases). The CDR3 runs 13 residues. Germline values: CDR1 SGHRS, CDR2 YFSETQ. CDR3 sequence: CASSITSSYEQYF. CDR3 sequence (DNA): TGTGCCAGCAGCATCACTAGCTCCTACGAGCAGTACTTC.

This clonotype was picked up a small number of times. This may be a read error: a much more frequent sequence differs by one nucleotide. This chain connects TRBV12-3 or TRBV12-4 to TRBJ1-5; tentatively, D is TRBD1 (5 bases). This CDR3 has 13 residues. CDR3 bases: TGTGCCGGCAGTTCGGGACCGGGGGATCCCCAGCATTTT. Its protein product is CAGSSGPGDPQHF.

This clonotype occurred once. This may come from a read error, since a much larger clone is one base off. V usage is TRBV12-3 or TRBV12-4 and J usage is TRBJ1-5, with a possible D match to TRBD1 (5 bases). The CDR3 extends over 15 amino acids. The CDR3 is CASSSGGRGYQLQHF. In DNA form, the CDR3 reads TGTGCCAGCAGTTCGGGGGGGAGAGGATATCAGCTCCAGCATTTT.

The chain combines TRBV29-1 with TRBJ2-1; 9 nucleotides align to TRBD2. The CDR3 runs 14 residues. Germline CDR1 is SQVTM and CDR2 is ANQGSEA. V lost 6 bases to trimming and J lost 4 bases; unmatched junction nucleotides: 7. This CDR3 reads CSVAGTSYYNEQFF. The CDR3 nucleotides read TGCAGCGTGGCCGGGACTAGCTATTACAATGAGCAGTTCTTC.

V gene TRBV5-1 combines with J gene TRBJ1-1; a possible D gene is TRBD1 (5 bases). CDR1 is SGHRS, CDR2 YFSETQ, per germline. This CDR3 is built from 13 residues. The V gene lost 5 bases and the J gene lost 6 bases, with 14 bases spanning the gap. The CDR3 nucleotides are TGCGCCAGCAGGGGGACCTTATCAGCTGAAGCTTTCTTT. Encoded protein: CASRGTLSAEAFF.

In its sample, this clonotype was seen many times. The genes are TRBV20-1 and TRBJ1-6, with 7 bases aligning to TRBD1. There are 15 residues in the CDR3. In germline, CDR1 is DFQATT, CDR2 SNEGSKA (reference sequence). The V and J ends lost 4 bases and 7 bases, in that order; junction bases with no gene match: 10. The CDR3 region is CSAIEGAGANSPLHF. CDR3 sequence (DNA): TGCAGTGCTATCGAGGGGGCAGGCGCCAATTCACCCCTCCACTTT.

The chain carries TRBV19 and TRBJ2-7, with 12 bases identical to TRBD1. Germline CDR1 is LNHDA and CDR2 is SQIVND (reference sequence). The CDR3 is made up of 16 amino acids. The junction had 7 bases not matched to a gene; V was cut back by 5 bases and J by 2 bases. Here the CDR3 reads CASSVTGTGGPYEQYF. The CDR3 DNA sequence: TGTGCCAGTAGTGTTACCGGGACAGGGGGCCCCTACGAGCAGTACTTC.

This clonotype was recorded many times. The chain couples TRBV10-3 to TRBJ1-2, with 8 positions matching TRBD1. The V gene's germline CDR1 is ENHRY and CDR2 SYGVKD. The CDR3 is 13 amino acids. The trim removed 7 bases at V and 8 bases at J, leaving 9 bases unmatched. CDR3 residues: CAIKTDRDRGYTF. The CDR3 bases are TGTGCCATCAAAACGGACAGGGACCGGGGCTACACCTTC.

The genes are TRBV19 and TRBJ1-1; D remains unclear. Looked up from germline, CDR1 is LNHDA and CDR2 is SQIVND (reference sequence). The CDR3 covers 15 residues. Trimming cost V 7 bases and J 1 base, with 16 bases left between them. CDR3 bases: TGTGCCAGTACCGAAAGCCGGGGTGGGAACACTGAAGCTTTCTTT. Protein: CASTESRGGNTEAFF.

The rearrangement uses TRBV5-1 and TRBJ2-2; D gene unclear. The length of the CDR3 is 14 residues. V lost 3 bases, J lost 3 bases, and 9 bases lay in between. Germline V gene sequence: CDR1 SGHRS, CDR2 YFSETQ. The CDR3: CASSSSQYTGELFF. The CDR3 DNA reads as TGCGCCAGCAGCTCGAGCCAATACACCGGGGAGCTGTTTTTT.

This clonotype appeared many times. The chain combines TRBV11-2 with TRBJ1-5; a weak D match, TRBD1 (6 bases). V lost 5 bases and J 4 bases, leaving 9 bases between the germline ends. Per germline, CDR1 SGHAT and CDR2 FQNNGV. The CDR3 consists of 13 residues. DNA of the CDR3: TGTGCCAGCAGCCGACAGGAGAATCAGCCCCAGCATTTT. It encodes CASSRQENQPQHF.